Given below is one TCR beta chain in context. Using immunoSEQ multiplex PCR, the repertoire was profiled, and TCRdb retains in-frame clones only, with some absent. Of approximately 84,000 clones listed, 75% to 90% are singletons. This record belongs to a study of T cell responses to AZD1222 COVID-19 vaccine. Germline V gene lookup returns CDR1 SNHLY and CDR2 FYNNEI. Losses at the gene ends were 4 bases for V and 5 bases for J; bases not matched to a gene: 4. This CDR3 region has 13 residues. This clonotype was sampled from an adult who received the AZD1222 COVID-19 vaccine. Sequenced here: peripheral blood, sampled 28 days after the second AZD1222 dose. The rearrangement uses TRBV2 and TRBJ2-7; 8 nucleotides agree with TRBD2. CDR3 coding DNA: TGTGCCAGCAGTGCGGAGCGGGAGAACGAGCAGTACTTC. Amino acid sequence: CASSAERENEQYF.